This TCR beta chain was sequenced for a study of beta chain features in type 1 diabetes. Study conclusions and caveats: Patients showed naive, central memory and Treg TCRB repertoires that appeared more similar than those of healthy donors. A potential influence of HLA type upon TCRB rearrangement remained unresolved herein. TCRB CDR3 length was moderately but significantly reduced in all four CD4+ subsets of Type 1 diabetes patients.

Sequencing targeted expressed TCRB transcripts, as all isolated RNA had been reverse transcribed. Measured with immunoSEQ multiplex PCR; TCRdb has only the in-frame clones, and not every one. This table holds approximately 160,000 clones, under 9.5% found once. To note about this clone: The antigen remains undetermined.

V lost 5 bases, J lost 1 base, and 12 bases lay in between. The CDR3 has 16 residues. Germline V gene data show CDR1 as SNHLY and CDR2 as FYNNEI. The chain uses TRBV2 and TRBJ2-6; the D gene is possibly TRBD1 (6 bases). Source material: central memory CD4+ T cells from blood. The sequence derives from a young man in good health. CDR3 sequence: CASSMQGLSGANVLTF. The DNA for the CDR3 is TGTGCCAGCAGTATGCAGGGGTTATCTGGGGCCAACGTCCTGACTTTC.